The source of this TCR beta chain is a study of T cell changes during pregnancy in multiple sclerosis (dated by TCRdb to the late 2010s). The study in broad terms: The study examined how the T cell repertoire changed over the course of pregnancy in women with multiple sclerosis.

As to this clone: Its target antigen remains unknown. Base qualities are missing; no much larger clone stands one base away.

To prepare the library, the immunoSEQ multiplex PCR assay was applied. TCRdb limited this immuneACCESS table to in-frame rearrangements with V and J called. A share of clones is missing; checked studies link under half to unresolved V genes, and the rest is unexplained. A total of 40,000 to 45,000 clones appear in this sample, 90% of them only once. The ten largest clones capture roughly 0.72% of the sample. This specimen consisted of CD4+ T cells from peripheral blood mononuclear cells, obtained before pregnancy. The sequence was obtained from a female donor with multiple sclerosis, enrolled in a pregnancy study.

The nucleotide sequence is given as TGTGCCATCAGCGGACAGGGCCCTTACACTGAAGCTTTCTTT. The translation is CAISGQGPYTEAFF. Recombination joined TRBV10-3 with TRBJ1-1, with 8 junctional bases fitting TRBD1. Relative to germline, V is missing 6 bases and J is missing 3 bases, with 6 bases of the junction outside any gene match. In the germline V gene, CDR1 corresponds to ENHRY and CDR2 to SYGVKD. The CDR3, from cysteine to phenylalanine, totals 14 residues. Here the CDR3 DNA is all that survives: 42 bases in frame from base 1.